Listed below are T cell receptor beta chains from one sample, sequenced in a study of cytomegalovirus exposure and HLA in healthy donors. Some clones are missing from TCRdb's copy, which holds only in-frame ones; the method was immunoSEQ multiplex PCR. The table includes about 130,000 clones, more than 8% detected once. The source material was PBMCs. These receptors all stem from a middle-aged man in good health and CMV-seronegative. Both conserved end residues are part of each CDR3. Fields, in order: J gene, D gene, V gene, clone size, CDR3 protein, CDR3 DNA. A D gene is named only where the DNA matches it firmly. Clone size is stated in some rows and not others, as once, few, many or a class when expanded.

>TRBJ2-5|NA|TRBV30|few
CAWQGGGRGETQYF
TGTGCCTGGCAAGGGGGAGGGAGGGGAGAGACCCAGTACTTC
>TRBJ2-7|NA|TRBV10-3|NA
CAIRGSSYEQYF
TGTGCCATCAGGGGCAGCTCCTACGAGCAGTACTTC
>TRBJ1-2|NA|TRBV27|NA
CASSLRENMGYTF
TGTGCCAGCAGTTTACGGGAGAATATGGGCTACACCTTC
>TRBJ1-1|TRBD1|TRBV5-1|NA
CASSERTGQDEAFF
TGCGCCAGCAGCGAGAGGACAGGGCAAGATGAAGCTTTCTTT
>TRBJ1-1|NA|TRBV13|few
CASSSSNRAGNTEAFF
TGTGCCAGCAGCTCCTCAAACAGGGCGGGGAACACTGAAGCTTTCTTT
>TRBJ1-1|TRBD1|TRBV5-1|NA
CASSIDRGLNTEAFF
TGCGCCAGCAGCATCGACAGGGGACTGAACACTGAAGCTTTCTTT
>TRBJ1-1|NA|TRBV2|few
CASSAVDGTEAFF
TGTGCCAGCAGTGCCGTAGATGGCACTGAAGCTTTCTTT
>TRBJ2-7|TRBD1|TRBV5-1|few
CASSPRQGAIYEQYF
TGCGCCAGCAGCCCCCGCCAGGGGGCGATCTACGAGCAGTACTTC
>TRBJ2-3|TRBD2|TRBV13|NA
CASSLGYGGAYEDTQYF
TGTGCCAGCAGCTTAGGCTACGGGGGGGCCTATGAAGATACGCAGTATTTT
>TRBJ1-5|NA|TRBV2|NA
CASSEGWEGRPQHF
TGTGCCAGCAGTGAAGGATGGGAGGGGCGGCCCCAGCATTTT
>TRBJ2-2|NA|TRBV5-4|few
CASSLGGEGTGELFF
TGTGCCAGCAGCTTGGGGGGAGAGGGCACCGGGGAGCTGTTTTTT
>TRBJ2-7|TRBD1|TRBV19|few
CASGDSHYEQYF
TGTGCCAGCGGGGACAGCCACTACGAGCAGTACTTC
>TRBJ2-1|NA|TRBV27|few
CASSLNYRDEQFF
TGTGCCAGCAGTTTAAATTACAGGGATGAGCAGTTCTTC
>TRBJ2-2|NA|TRBV7-9|NA
CASSLGHTGELFF
TGTGCCAGCAGCTTAGGGCACACCGGGGAGCTGTTTTTT
>TRBJ1-6|NA|TRBV30|few
CAWARGGRFFNSPLHF
TGTGCCTGGGCCCGGGGGGGGCGTTTCTTTAATTCACCCCTCCACTTT
>TRBJ2-1|NA|TRBV28|NA
CASSKLTAHNEQFF
TGTGCCAGCAGTAAACTGACAGCCCACAATGAGCAGTTCTTC